This T cell receptor (beta chain) was documented in a study of cytomegalovirus exposure and HLA in healthy donors. Broader study findings: A later analysis linked a missense variant in DCLRE1C to the trimming of TCR beta V and J genes.

In regard to this clone: Antigen specificity is unknown.

The PCR contained 60 Vbeta and 13 Jbeta primers. TCRdb keeps only in-frame clones here, not all; method: immunoSEQ multiplex PCR. The table records under 200,000 clones, roughly 80% of them present only once. The ends lost 0 bases at V and 5 bases at J; junction bases unmatched: 5. Germline V lookup: CDR1 SGHAT, CDR2 FQNNGV. The CDR3 contains 17 residues. The rearrangement links TRBV11-2 to TRBJ2-1; 12 nucleotides align to TRBD2. The TCR originated in a young man in good health and CMV-seronegative. Specimen: PBMCs. The CDR3 here is CASSLDLAGGPNNEQFF. CDR3 coding DNA: TGTGCCAGCAGCTTAGATCTAGCGGGGGGGCCTAACAATGAGCAGTTCTTC. Looking up the rest from reference TRBV11-2 and TRBJ2-1 gives the full variable domain: EAGVAQSPRYKIIEKRQSVAFWCNPISGHATLYWYQQILGQGPKLLIQFQNNGVVDDSQLPKDRFSAERLKGVDSTLKIQPAKLEDSAVYLCASSLDLAGGPNNEQFFGPGTRLTVL.